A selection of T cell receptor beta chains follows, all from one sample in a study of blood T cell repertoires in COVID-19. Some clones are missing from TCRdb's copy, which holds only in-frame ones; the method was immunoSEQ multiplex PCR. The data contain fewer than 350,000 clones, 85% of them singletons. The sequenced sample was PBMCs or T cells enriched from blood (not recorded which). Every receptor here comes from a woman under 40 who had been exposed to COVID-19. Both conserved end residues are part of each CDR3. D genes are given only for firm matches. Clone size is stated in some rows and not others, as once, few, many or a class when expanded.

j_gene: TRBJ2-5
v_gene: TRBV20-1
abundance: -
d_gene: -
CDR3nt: TGCAGCCTGGGGGCTGAGACCCAGTACTTC
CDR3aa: CSLGAETQYF

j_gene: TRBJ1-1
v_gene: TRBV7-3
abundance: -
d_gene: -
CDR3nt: TGTGCCAGCAGCTTAAAGACAGCGGGAAACACTGAAGCTTTCTTT
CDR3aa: CASSLKTAGNTEAFF

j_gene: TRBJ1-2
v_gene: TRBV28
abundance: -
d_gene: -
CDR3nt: TGTGCCAGCAGTCCAGGAAGCTTCTATGGCTACACCTTC
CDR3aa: CASSPGSFYGYTF

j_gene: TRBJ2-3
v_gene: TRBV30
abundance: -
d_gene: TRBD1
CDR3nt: TGTGCCTGGAGTTTCGGGACAGGCACAGATACGCAGTATTTT
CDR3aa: CAWSFGTGTDTQYF

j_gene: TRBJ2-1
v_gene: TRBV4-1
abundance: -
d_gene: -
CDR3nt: TGCGCCAGCAGCCAAGAGAGTACCGTCTACAATGAGCAGTTCTTC
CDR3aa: CASSQESTVYNEQFF

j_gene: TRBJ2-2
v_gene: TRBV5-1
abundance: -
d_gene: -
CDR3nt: TGCGCCAGCAGCCCGGGACAGAACACCGGGGAGCTGTTTTTT
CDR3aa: CASSPGQNTGELFF

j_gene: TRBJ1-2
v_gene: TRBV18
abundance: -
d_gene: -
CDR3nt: TGTGCCAGCTCAGGACGGGACATACTCGATGAGGGCTACACCTTC
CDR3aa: CASSGRDILDEGYTF

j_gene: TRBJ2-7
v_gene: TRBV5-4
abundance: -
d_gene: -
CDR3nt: TGTGCCAGCAGCTTTATCGACAACTCCTACGAGCAGTACTTC
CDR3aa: CASSFIDNSYEQYF

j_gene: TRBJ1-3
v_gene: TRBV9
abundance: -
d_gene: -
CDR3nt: TGTGCCAGCAGCGAACTACCTGGTAACACCATATATTTT
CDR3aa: CASSELPGNTIYF

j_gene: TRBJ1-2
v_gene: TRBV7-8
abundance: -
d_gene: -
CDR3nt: TGTGCCAGCAGCATGACAGGAGTACTACACTATGGCTACACCTTC
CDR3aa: CASSMTGVLHYGYTF

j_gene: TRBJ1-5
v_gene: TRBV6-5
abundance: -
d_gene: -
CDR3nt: TGTGCCAGCAGTATCTCGAGCAATCAGCCCCAGCATTTT
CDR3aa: CASSISSNQPQHF

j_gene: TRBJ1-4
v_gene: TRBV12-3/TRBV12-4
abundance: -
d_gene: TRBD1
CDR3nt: TGTGCCAGCAGTTTAGGACAGGGGGTAAAACTGTTTTTT
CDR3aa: CASSLGQGVKLFF

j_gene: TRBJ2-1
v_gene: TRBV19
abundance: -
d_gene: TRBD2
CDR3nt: TGTGCCAGTAGTACGGGACGGGGAGGGAGGAATGAGCAGTTCTTC
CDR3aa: CASSTGRGGRNEQFF

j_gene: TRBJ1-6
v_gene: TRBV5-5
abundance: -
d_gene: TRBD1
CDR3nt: TGTGCCAGCGGGCCGGGACAGGGCGGTTCACCCCTCCACTTT
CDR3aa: CASGPGQGGSPLHF

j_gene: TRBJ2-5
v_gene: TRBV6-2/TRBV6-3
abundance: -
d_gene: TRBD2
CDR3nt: TGTGCCAGCAGTTACGACGGATGGACTAGCGGGGTCCAAGAGACCCAGTACTTC
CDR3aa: CASSYDGWTSGVQETQYF

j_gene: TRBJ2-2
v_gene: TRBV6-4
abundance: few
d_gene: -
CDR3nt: TGTGCCAGCAGTGACTCGACTAGCACCGGGGAGCTGTTTTTT
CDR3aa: CASSDSTSTGELFF

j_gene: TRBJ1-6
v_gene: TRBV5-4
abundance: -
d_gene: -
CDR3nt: TGTGCCAGCAACTCGGGTGGGGCCGGCTATAATTCACCCCTCCACTTT
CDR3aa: CASNSGGAGYNSPLHF

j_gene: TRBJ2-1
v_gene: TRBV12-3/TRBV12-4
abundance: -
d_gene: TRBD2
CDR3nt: TGTGCCAGCAGGGCGGGGGGGAATGAGCAGTTCTTC
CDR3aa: CASRAGGNEQFF

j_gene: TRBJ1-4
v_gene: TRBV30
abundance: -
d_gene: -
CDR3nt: TGTGCCTGGAGTGGGGGGGACGCCGGTAATGAAAAACTGTTTTTT
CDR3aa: CAWSGGDAGNEKLFF

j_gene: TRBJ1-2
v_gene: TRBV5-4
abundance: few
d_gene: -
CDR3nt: TGTGCCAGCAGCTCCCCGGGAGTGGCGGGCTACACCTTC
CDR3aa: CASSSPGVAGYTF

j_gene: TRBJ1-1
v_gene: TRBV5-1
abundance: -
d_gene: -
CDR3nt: TGCGCCAGCAGCTCCGGGTTGGATGAAGCTTTCTTT
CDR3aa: CASSSGLDEAFF

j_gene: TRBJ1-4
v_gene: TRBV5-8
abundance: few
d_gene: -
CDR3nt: TGTGCCAGCAGCTTGGTACAGGGTGGTCCGGGTCGTGAAAAACTGTTTTTT
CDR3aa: CASSLVQGGPGREKLFF

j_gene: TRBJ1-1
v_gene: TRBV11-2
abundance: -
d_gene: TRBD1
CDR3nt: TGTGCCAGTGGTCCCCAGACAGGGTCCCCTGAAGCTTTCTTT
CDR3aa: CASGPQTGSPEAFF

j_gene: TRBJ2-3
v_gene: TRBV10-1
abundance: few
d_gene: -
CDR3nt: TGCGCCAGCAGTGGAGTTAGCACAGATACGCAGTATTTT
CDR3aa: CASSGVSTDTQYF

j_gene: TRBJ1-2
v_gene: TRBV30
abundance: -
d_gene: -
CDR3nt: TGTGCCTGGAAGAGGCCCTATGGCTACACCTTC
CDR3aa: CAWKRPYGYTF

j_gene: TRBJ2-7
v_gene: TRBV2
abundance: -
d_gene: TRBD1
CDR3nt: TGTGCCAGCAGCGTAACCGGGACAGGGTCCTACGAGCAGTACTTC
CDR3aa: CASSVTGTGSYEQYF

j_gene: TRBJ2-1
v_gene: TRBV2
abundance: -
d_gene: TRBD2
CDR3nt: TGTGCCAGCAGTGAAGCGTCGGGGGGTGAGCAGTTCTTC
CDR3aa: CASSEASGGEQFF

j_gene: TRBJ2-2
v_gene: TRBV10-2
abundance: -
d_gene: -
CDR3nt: TGCGCCAGCAGGATCCCTCTTGAGGGAGGCCGGAACACCGGGGAGCTGTTTTTT
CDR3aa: CASRIPLEGGRNTGELFF